Shown below are 16 T cell receptor beta chains from a single sample sequenced in a study of human T cells and chemical hapten exposure. TCRdb itself ran the RACE reads through MiXCR, one entry per CDR3 protein. The sample consists of 150,000 to 200,000 distinct CDR3 sequences, about 14% of them appearing once. This sample's time point: patch test 1, 2 weeks after DPC sensitization. Sample treatment: therapeutic diphenylcyclopropenone sensitization with weekly scalp DPC. Source: whole blood, taken in connection with sensitization to the hapten diphenylcyclopropenone (DPC). Receptors were obtained from a woman aged 30 to 39 with alopecia areata. Some clones in this sample may be carry-over from other donors' samples.

The J gene is TRBJ2-1, the V gene TRBV12-3 or TRBV12-4; weak D call: TRBD1 (6 bases). Trimming stripped 8 bases from V and 8 bases from J, with 19 bases between. The CDR3 covers 14 residues. The chain's CDR3 is CASPAGTIFDEQFF. CDR3 in DNA: TGTGCCAGCCCCGCCGGGACAATCTTCGATGAGCAGTTCTTC.

This clonotype has a handful of counts. The rearrangement joins TRBV28 to TRBJ1-5; 8 nucleotides match TRBD1. The CDR3 is 14 amino acids. The J segment lost 5 bases and the V segment lost 5 bases, leaving 5 bases of the junction unmatched. The V gene's germline CDR1 is MDHEN and CDR2 SYDVKM. Here the CDR3 reads CASSLPGGHQPQHF. For the CDR3, the DNA is TGTGCCAGCAGTCTCCCAGGGGGCCATCAGCCCCAGCATTTT.

This clonotype was counted only a few times. The gene calls are TRBV12-3 or TRBV12-4 and TRBJ1-6; D remains ambiguous. V lost 3 bases and J 4 bases, leaving 16 bases between the germline ends. This CDR3 contains 17 residues. CDR3 DNA sequence: TGTGCCAGCAGTTTGTCCCTGGACGGATCATATAATTCACCCCTCCACTTT. Its protein is CASSLSLDGSYNSPLHF.

This clonotype was observed at least ten times. CDR3 nucleotide sequence: TGCAGTGCTAGAATTGGTGCAGGGAGGGCCTATGGCTACACCTTC. This sequence encodes CSARIGAGRAYGYTF. The chain links TRBV20-1 to TRBJ1-2, with a possible D match to TRBD1 (5 bases). Germline loops: CDR1 DFQATT, CDR2 SNEGSKA (reference sequence). This CDR3 has 15 residues. V was cut by 2 bases and J by 4 bases, with 17 bases left in between.

This rearrangement joins TRBV27 to TRBJ2-3; D is perhaps TRBD2 (5 bases). This CDR3 has 13 amino acids. Germline V CDR1 and CDR2: MNHEY, SMNVEV (reference sequence). V was shortened by 6 bases and J by 4 bases, with 11 bases between the two germline ends. CDR3 region: CASREADADTQYF. CDR3 nucleotides: TGTGCCAGCAGGGAAGCGGACGCAGATACGCAGTATTTT.

Ten or more counts support this clonotype. CDR3 sequence (DNA): TGTGCCAGCAGTTCCTCGCAAGAGACCCAGTACTTC. Translating gives CASSSSQETQYF. The chain is built from TRBV12-3 or TRBV12-4 and TRBJ2-5; D gene unclear. This CDR3 comprises 12 residues. V was clipped by 4 bases and J by 2 bases, with 5 bases between them.

This clonotype has only a few counts. V usage is TRBV12-3 or TRBV12-4 and J usage is TRBJ2-3; D not certain. The CDR3 totals 14 residues. Trimming removed 6 bases from V and 2 bases from J, with 12 bases in between. CDR3 coding DNA: TGTGCCAGCAGACTTGGGATCATCACAGATACGCAGTATTTT. Encoded protein: CASRLGIITDTQYF.

This clonotype has more than one count but fewer than ten. This chain links TRBV12-3 or TRBV12-4 with TRBJ2-3, with 8 bases fitting TRBD1. The CDR3 runs to 16 residues. The J segment lost 6 bases and the V segment lost 3 bases, leaving 11 bases of the junction unmatched. The CDR3 DNA reads TGTGCCAGCAGTTTCGTCCCGGGACAGGTTACGGATACGCAGTATTTT. This gives the protein CASSFVPGQVTDTQYF.

This clonotype was observed a few times. This sequence joins TRBV27 and TRBJ1-2; a possible D gene is TRBD1 (5 bases). From germline, CDR1 is MNHEY and CDR2 SMNVEV (reference sequence). The CDR3 covers 13 residues. The ends were cut back, 3 bases at V and 2 bases at J, with 7 bases in the middle. The CDR3 is CASSFRENYGYTF. Written as DNA, the CDR3 is TGTGCCAGCAGTTTCAGGGAGAACTATGGCTACACCTTC.

This clonotype was seen a few times. The CDR3 DNA reads as TGCAGTGCTTTAGCCCAGGGGAGCTATGGCTACACCTTC. Translating it yields CSALAQGSYGYTF. The rearrangement uses TRBV20-1 and TRBJ1-2; maybe TRBD1 (6 bases). The CDR3 covers 13 residues. CDR1 is DFQATT, CDR2 SNEGSKA, per germline (reference sequence). V lost 5 bases and J 4 bases, leaving 14 bases between the germline ends.

This clonotype has at least ten counts. The chain couples TRBV11-2 to TRBJ1-4; D not certain. Per the germline V gene, CDR1 is SGHAT and CDR2 is FQNNGV. There are 16 residues in the CDR3. V was cut by 5 bases and J by 1 base, with 14 bases left in between. CDR3: CASSPRPPGTNEKLFF. The CDR3 nucleotides are TGTGCCAGCAGCCCTAGACCCCCAGGAACTAATGAAAAACTGTTTTTT.

This clonotype was observed many times. This CDR3 is CASSTSRGPYGYTF. CDR3 DNA: TGTGCCAGTAGTACCTCCCGTGGGCCCTATGGCTACACCTTC. V is TRBV19 and J is TRBJ1-2; D unclear. Germline V lookup: CDR1 LNHDA, CDR2 SQIVND (reference sequence). The length of the CDR3 is 14 residues. V dropped 4 bases and J dropped 4 bases, with 13 bases sitting between them.

The V call is TRBV30, the J call TRBJ2-7; D possibly corresponds to TRBD2 (6 bases). The CDR3 runs to 16 residues. The V gene lost 0 bases and the J gene lost 2 bases, with 17 bases spanning the gap. Germline CDR1 is GTSNPN and CDR2 is SVGIG (reference sequence). In DNA form, the CDR3 reads TGTGCCTGGAGTGTAGGGCTGTGGACTATTCCCTACGAGCAGTACTTC. Its translation is CAWSVGLWTIPYEQYF.

J is TRBJ2-5 and V is TRBV15; D is ambiguous. The CDR3 extends over 14 amino acids. The germline V gene has CDR1 LNHNV and CDR2 YYDKDF (reference sequence). V lost 0 bases, J lost 2 bases, and 7 bases lay in between. The CDR3 region has the DNA TGTGCCACCAGCAGAGATCGAACTCAAGAGACCCAGTACTTC. Translating it yields CATSRDRTQETQYF.

The chain is built from TRBV15 and TRBJ2-7; 8 bases match TRBD2. Germline V gives CDR1 LNHNV, CDR2 YYDKDF (reference sequence). This CDR3 comprises 15 residues. Unmatched junction bases numbered 9, after V lost 4 bases and J lost 4 bases. The CDR3 DNA is TGTGCCACCAGCAAGGTAGCTAGCGGGCAATACGAGCAGTACTTC. Protein sequence: CATSKVASGQYEQYF.

This clonotype was counted only a few times. The chain links TRBV20-1 to TRBJ2-3, with D perhaps TRBD2 (6 bases). Germline CDR1 reads DFQATT; CDR2 reads SNEGSKA (reference sequence). The CDR3 loop spans 15 amino acids. V lost 0 bases to trimming and J lost 0 bases, with 10 bases between them. The CDR3: CSARDGEASTDTQYF. The CDR3 DNA sequence: TGCAGTGCTAGAGATGGGGAGGCTAGCACAGATACGCAGTATTTT.